Listed below are T cell receptor beta chains from one sample, sequenced in a study of Tregs in tolerant kidney transplant recipients. The table came from immunoSEQ multiplex PCR; TCRdb's copy has only in-frame clones and leaves some out. The sample consists of just under 65,000 clones, roughly 98% of them appearing once. Here the sequenced sample was Tregs from blood, taken before the transplant. These receptors were obtained from a human donor who received a combined kidney and bone marrow transplant. The CDR3 runs from the conserved cysteine through the conserved F or W. The order of the fields is CDR3 length, clone size, D gene, V gene, J gene, CDR3 protein, CDR3 DNA. D genes are given only for firm matches. A row's size may be missing; if present it is once, few, many or a size class.

>13|-|TRBD2|TRBV6-1|TRBJ2-3
CSYRDYLTDTQYF
TGTTCGTACCGGGACTACCTCACAGATACGCAGTATTTT
>15|-|TRBD1|TRBV4-2|TRBJ2-3
CASSLQGEVTDTQYF
TGTGCCAGCAGCCTACAGGGGGAGGTCACAGATACGCAGTATTTT
>16|-|TRBD2|TRBV9|TRBJ2-5
CASSPLAGYSKETQYF
TGTGCCAGCAGCCCACTAGCGGGGTACTCAAAAGAGACCCAGTACTTC
>16|-|TRBD1|TRBV15|TRBJ1-2
CATSRDWDRPDYGYTF
TGTGCCACCAGCAGAGACTGGGACAGGCCAGATTATGGCTACACCTTC
>14|-|-|TRBV5-1|TRBJ2-3
CASSDTKSTDTQYF
TGCGCCAGCAGCGACACAAAGTCCACAGATACGCAGTATTTT
>15|-|-|TRBV18|TRBJ2-3
CASSPLGANTDTQYF
TGTGCCAGCTCACCCCTGGGGGCGAACACAGATACGCAGTATTTT
>15|-|-|TRBV4-2|TRBJ2-1
CASSQGLTLHNEQFF
TGTGCCAGCAGCCAAGGCCTTACTCTCCACAATGAGCAGTTCTTC
>14|-|-|TRBV7-2|TRBJ1-2
CASSLYGQDSGYTF
TGTGCCAGCAGCTTATATGGGCAGGACAGCGGCTACACCTTC
>15|once|-|TRBV19|TRBJ1-3
CASFKRHLSGNTIYF
TGTGCCAGTTTTAAACGACACCTCTCTGGAAACACCATATATTTT
>14|-|-|TRBV5-1|TRBJ2-1
CASSLLGGGNEQFF
TGCGCCAGCAGCTTGTTAGGGGGTGGGAATGAGCAGTTCTTC
>12|-|-|TRBV27|TRBJ2-1
CASSLNRGPQFF
TGTGCCAGCAGTTTAAATCGTGGGCCTCAGTTCTTC
>13|-|TRBD2|TRBV28|TRBJ2-1
CASNVGGIDEQFF
TGTGCCAGCAACGTGGGGGGGATCGATGAGCAGTTCTTC
>14|-|-|TRBV7-2|TRBJ2-2
CASSFDRYTGELFF
TGTGCCAGCAGCTTCGACAGATACACCGGGGAGCTGTTTTTT
>13|-|-|TRBV2|TRBJ2-7
CASSVASRYEQYF
TGTGCCAGCAGTGTGGCCTCCCGCTACGAGCAGTACTTC
>15|-|TRBD2|TRBV7-2|TRBJ2-3
CASSRVTSGADTQYF
TGTGCCAGCAGCCGAGTCACTAGCGGGGCAGATACGCAGTATTTT
>15|once|TRBD2|TRBV6-5|TRBJ2-2
CASTGGRPNTGELFF
TGTGCCAGCACGGGGGGGCGTCCGAACACCGGGGAGCTGTTTTTT
>15|-|TRBD2|TRBV28|TRBJ2-1
CASSLAGGPHNEQFF
TGTGCCAGCAGTCTAGCGGGGGGGCCCCACAATGAGCAGTTCTTC
>13|-|-|TRBV11-3|TRBJ1-1
CASSLLEGTEAFF
TGTGCCAGCAGCTTATTGGAGGGGACTGAAGCTTTCTTT
>14|-|-|TRBV30|TRBJ2-7
CAWSPGGRYYEQYF
TGTGCCTGGAGCCCCGGGGGGCGTTATTACGAGCAGTACTTC
>13|-|-|TRBV6-6|TRBJ2-1
CASKLVSVDEQFF
TGTGCCAGCAAGCTAGTAAGTGTCGATGAGCAGTTCTTC
>15|-|TRBD1|TRBV4-3|TRBJ2-1
CASSRDRVPYNEQFF
TGCGCCAGCAGCCGCGACAGGGTACCATACAATGAGCAGTTCTTC
>16|-|TRBD1|TRBV14|TRBJ2-1
CASRHRSGTGVDEQFF
TGTGCCAGCAGACATCGATCCGGGACAGGGGTCGATGAGCAGTTCTTC
>14|-|-|TRBV5-4|TRBJ2-7
CASSFRRGLDEQYF
TGTGCCAGCAGCTTTCGTCGGGGTTTAGACGAGCAGTACTTC
>15|-|TRBD2|TRBV7-9|TRBJ2-1
CASSLLREDSNEQFF
TGTGCCAGCAGCTTACTCCGGGAGGACTCCAATGAGCAGTTCTTC